A selection of T cell receptor beta chains follows, all from one sample in a study of cytomegalovirus exposure and HLA in healthy donors. The table came from immunoSEQ multiplex PCR; TCRdb's copy has only in-frame clones and leaves some out. The data show about 95,000 clones, with approximately 77% seen just once and around 4.5% held by the top ten. Sequenced material: PBMCs. Source of these receptors: a woman between 40 and 55 years old in good health and CMV-seronegative. CDR3s include the opening cysteine and the closing phenylalanine or tryptophan.

J gene: TRBJ2-5
V gene: TRBV6-5
CDR3 protein: CASRPLAGAETQYF

J gene: TRBJ2-7
V gene: TRBV4-3
CDR3 protein: CASSQDGGSSYEQYF

J gene: TRBJ1-1
V gene: TRBV7-9
CDR3 protein: CASSLVSGAATEAFF

J gene: TRBJ2-1
V gene: TRBV5-5
CDR3 protein: CASSGSGTGVIEQFF

J gene: TRBJ1-1
V gene: TRBV13
CDR3 protein: CASTHGGGEIRTEAFF

J gene: TRBJ1-1
V gene: TRBV7-9
CDR3 protein: CASSSGSMNTEAFF

J gene: TRBJ2-7
V gene: TRBV2
CDR3 protein: CASTGVASEQYF

J gene: TRBJ1-4
V gene: TRBV7-9
CDR3 protein: CASSYLTGFRTNEKLFF

J gene: TRBJ1-1
V gene: TRBV18
CDR3 protein: CASSPRTQNTEAFF

J gene: TRBJ1-1
V gene: TRBV19
CDR3 protein: CASSIWGVANTEAFF

J gene: TRBJ1-5
V gene: TRBV5-5
CDR3 protein: CASSFRTGNQPQHF

J gene: TRBJ2-2
V gene: TRBV27
CDR3 protein: CASSSVQGSTGELFF

J gene: TRBJ2-7
V gene: TRBV5-8
CDR3 protein: CASSVLDRKQYF

J gene: TRBJ2-7
V gene: TRBV6-1
CDR3 protein: CASSEGGGSREQYF

J gene: TRBJ1-6
V gene: TRBV5-1
CDR3 protein: CASSLEQLYSPLHF

J gene: TRBJ2-3
V gene: TRBV5-1
CDR3 protein: CASSLWGTASSTDTQYF

J gene: TRBJ2-2
V gene: TRBV29-1
CDR3 protein: CSVSQYTGELFF

J gene: TRBJ2-7
V gene: TRBV5-6
CDR3 protein: CASSEFGEQYF

J gene: TRBJ2-2
V gene: TRBV7-7
CDR3 protein: CASSPQLNTGELFF

J gene: TRBJ2-7
V gene: TRBV4-2
CDR3 protein: CASSQDLSGSYEQYF

J gene: TRBJ1-5
V gene: TRBV18
CDR3 protein: CASSPGQNQPQHF

J gene: TRBJ2-3
V gene: TRBV9
CDR3 protein: CASSVAQGAIDTQYF

J gene: TRBJ2-7
V gene: TRBV6-1
CDR3 protein: CASSRQNYEQYF

J gene: TRBJ1-1
V gene: TRBV7-3
CDR3 protein: CASSVQLMNTEAFF

J gene: TRBJ1-3
V gene: TRBV5-1
CDR3 protein: CASSLAPQGAGNTIYF

J gene: TRBJ2-7
V gene: TRBV7-9
CDR3 protein: CASSPHPGQAYEQYF